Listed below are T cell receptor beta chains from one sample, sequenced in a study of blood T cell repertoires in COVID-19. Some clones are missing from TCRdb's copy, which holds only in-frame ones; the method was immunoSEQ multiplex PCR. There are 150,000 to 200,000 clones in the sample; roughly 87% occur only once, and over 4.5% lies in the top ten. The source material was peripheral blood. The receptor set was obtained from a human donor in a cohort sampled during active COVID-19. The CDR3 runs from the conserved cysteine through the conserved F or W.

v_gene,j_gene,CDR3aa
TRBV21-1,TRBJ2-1,CASRPDRGLRNEQFF
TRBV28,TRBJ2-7,CASSSPGEYEQYF
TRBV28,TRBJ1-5,CAATGSSNQPQHF
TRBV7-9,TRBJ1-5,CASSLWSGKGNQPQHF
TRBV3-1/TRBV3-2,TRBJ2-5,CASSQRGLASQETQYF
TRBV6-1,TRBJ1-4,CASSDGDRDNEKLFF
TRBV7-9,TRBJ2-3,CASSLEAAGLPQDTQYF
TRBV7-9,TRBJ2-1,CASSPGLAENNEQFF
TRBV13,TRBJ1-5,CASSRGPGTGHEPQHF
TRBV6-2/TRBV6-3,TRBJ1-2,CASSPDLLGYGYTF
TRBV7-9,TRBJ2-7,CASSPAGPYEQYF
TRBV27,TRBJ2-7,CASSLLWTGGNEQYF
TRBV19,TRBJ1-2,CASSIGLPYGYTF
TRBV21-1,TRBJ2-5,CASSKSIRQETQYF
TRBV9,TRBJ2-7,CASSVGGTSDEEQYF
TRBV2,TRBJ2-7,CASSRMPGATYEQYF
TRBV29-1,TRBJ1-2,CSVKEGFHGYTF
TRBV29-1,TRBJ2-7,CSVESDSYEQYF
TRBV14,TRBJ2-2,CASSRGLPTGELFF
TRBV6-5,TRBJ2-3,CASSLGQGPSTDTQYF
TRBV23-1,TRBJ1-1,CASSQFDRAMNTEAFF
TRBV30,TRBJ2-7,CAWPSLSQTLRDTKSYEQYF
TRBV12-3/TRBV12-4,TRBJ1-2,CASSLRDYGYTF